What follows are 30 T cell receptor beta chains derived from one specimen sequenced in a study of blood T cell repertoires in COVID-19. Assay used: immunoSEQ multiplex PCR; TCRdb lists only in-frame clones, some missing. The repertoire holds some 230,000 clones, with more than 75% as singletons. Input material: peripheral blood. The receptor set was obtained from a man in his forties with acute or convalescent COVID-19.

The gene calls are TRBV10-3 and TRBJ1-1; D perhaps matches TRBD1 (5 bases). This CDR3 comprises 11 residues. Trimming shortened V by 10 bases and J by 3 bases, and 9 bases separated the two germline ends. The germline V gene has CDR1 ENHRY and CDR2 SYGVKD. The DNA for the CDR3 is TGTGCCACTACAGGTTACACTGAAGCTTTCTTT. It codes for CATTGYTEAFF.

CDR3 DNA: TGTGCCAGCAGCCCTTTCGCAGGGGCCCTTTCCTACGAGCAGTACTTC. Its translation is CASSPFAGALSYEQYF. V gene TRBV5-6 combines with J gene TRBJ2-7; D perhaps matches TRBD1 (6 bases). Germline V lookup: CDR1 SGHDT, CDR2 YYEEEE. Trimming shortened V by 4 bases and J by 1 base, and 18 bases separated the two germline ends. This CDR3 spans 16 amino acids.

This chain joins TRBV7-9 and TRBJ1-4; TRBD1 might be the D (6 bases). Per germline, CDR1 SEHNR and CDR2 FQNEAQ (reference sequence). This CDR3 region has 14 residues. V lost 4 bases, J lost 7 bases, and 13 bases lay in between. This CDR3 is CASSSFTGIEKLFF. The DNA for the CDR3 is TGTGCCAGCAGCTCTTTTACAGGGATTGAAAAACTGTTTTTT. Together with reference TRBV7-9 and TRBJ1-4, the CDR3 gives the full variable domain: DTGVSQNPRHKITKRGQNVTFRCDPISEHNRLYWYRQTLGQGPEFLTYFQNEAQLEKSRLLSDRFSAERPKGSFSTLEIQRTEQGDSAMYLCASSSFTGIEKLFFGSGTQLSVL.

J is TRBJ2-5 and V is TRBV6-1; the D is unclear. The CDR3 contains 11 residues. V lost 2 bases and J 11 bases, leaving 9 bases between the germline ends. Per germline, CDR1 MNHNS and CDR2 SASEGT. The CDR3 region has the DNA TGTGCCAGCAGTGAATTTCTACCGCAGTACTTC. Protein: CASSEFLPQYF.

The V and J genes are TRBV29-1 and TRBJ2-1; possibly TRBD2 for D (7 bases). The ends were cut back, 2 bases at V and 7 bases at J, with 18 bases in the middle. CDR1 and CDR2 from the germline V gene are SQVTM and ANQGSEA. The CDR3 spans 15 residues. DNA for the CDR3: TGCAGCGTTGAAACCGGCCGGGGGGCTCGGAATGAGCAGTTCTTC. This encodes CSVETGRGARNEQFF.

CDR3 protein: CASSPGFTSPLHF. The CDR3 DNA reads TGTGCCAGCAGCCCAGGGTTCACTTCACCCCTCCACTTT. The chain joins TRBV7-9 to TRBJ1-6; possible D gene TRBD1, 5 bases. The V gene's germline CDR1 is SEHNR and CDR2 FQNEAQ (reference sequence). The CDR3 runs to 13 residues. The ends were cut back, 5 bases at V and 9 bases at J, with 11 bases in the middle. Drawing the rest from reference TRBV7-9 and TRBJ1-6, the complete variable domain is DTGVSQNPRHKITKRGQNVTFRCDPISEHNRLYWYRQTLGQGPEFLTYFQNEAQLEKSRLLSDRFSAERPKGSFSTLEIQRTEQGDSAMYLCASSPGFTSPLHFGNGTRLTVT.

The chain uses TRBV27 and TRBJ2-2; TRBD1 matches 8 bases. V shed 10 bases, J shed 8 bases, and the junction held 12 bases outside the gene matches. CDR3 length: 14 amino acids. Germline V gene lookup returns CDR1 MNHEY and CDR2 SMNVEV (reference sequence). The CDR3 DNA reads TGTGCCATCAGACGCGGACAGGGATCTGGGGAGCTGTTTTTT. Amino acid sequence: CAIRRGQGSGELFF.

This chain joins TRBV7-6 and TRBJ1-2, with 8 positions matching TRBD1. The germline gives CDR1 SGHVS, CDR2 FNYEAQ. The CDR3 spans 14 residues. Unmatched junction bases numbered 10, after V lost 5 bases and J lost 8 bases. The CDR3 sequence: CASSIGQGGWGYTF. In DNA, the CDR3 is TGTGCCAGCAGCATCGGACAGGGAGGTTGGGGCTACACCTTC.

The rearrangement joins TRBV11-3 to TRBJ2-7; a weak D match, TRBD1 (7 bases). Germline lookup yields CDR1 SGHNT and CDR2 YENEEA. The CDR3 length is 13 residues. Trimming left V 3 bases short and J 3 bases short, with 9 bases between. The CDR3 bases are TGTGCCAGCAGCTTTCAGGGGGGCTACGAGCAGTACTTC. Translated, it gives CASSFQGGYEQYF.

This clone was observed a few times. The V gene is TRBV28, the J gene TRBJ1-5; 7 positions match TRBD1. This CDR3 region has 15 residues. CDR1 and CDR2 from the germline V gene are MDHEN and SYDVKM. Unmatched junction bases numbered 12, after V lost 2 bases and J lost 11 bases. The CDR3, as DNA: TGTGCCAGCAGTTTAGGTGGGACAGACCTTAGAGCCCAGCATTTT. Amino acids: CASSLGGTDLRAQHF.

This clone has just one count. The chain recombines TRBV4-1 with TRBJ2-1, with D perhaps TRBD2 (6 bases). Germline V gene sequence: CDR1 MGHRA, CDR2 YSYEKL. The CDR3 length is 14 residues. V lost 6 bases to trimming and J lost 8 bases, with 17 bases between them. This CDR3 reads CASSTVGGGYEQFF. The CDR3, as DNA: TGCGCCAGCAGTACGGTCGGGGGTGGCTATGAGCAGTTCTTC.

The gene calls are TRBV5-6 and TRBJ2-5; TRBD1 matches at 8 bases. V shed 3 bases, J shed 4 bases, and the junction held 2 bases outside the gene matches. Germline CDR1 SGHDT, CDR2 YYEEEE. This CDR3 region has 13 residues. This CDR3 is CASSWDRIETQYF. For the CDR3, the DNA is TGTGCCAGCAGCTGGGACAGGATAGAGACCCAGTACTTC.

V is TRBV5-5 and J is TRBJ1-5, with D maybe TRBD1 (5 bases). The germline V and J ends were trimmed by 2 bases and 8 bases, with 20 bases remaining between them. CDR3 length: 16 amino acids. Germline-derived CDR1 and CDR2 are SGHKS and YYEKEE (reference sequence). The CDR3 region is CASSFFSLGGTEPQHF. The CDR3 DNA sequence: TGTGCCAGCAGCTTTTTCTCGTTGGGGGGTACGGAGCCCCAGCATTTT. Based on the CDR3 plus reference TRBV5-5 and TRBJ1-5, the full variable domain is DAGVTQSPTHLIKTRGQQVTLRCSPISGHKSVSWYQQVLGQGPQFIFQYYEKEERGRGNFPDRFSARQFPNYSSELNVNALLLGDSALYLCASSFFSLGGTEPQHFGDGTRLSIL.

The chain is built from TRBV23-1 and TRBJ2-2; 9 bases map to TRBD1. Being an ORF, TRBV23-1 has a function that is uncertain. The length of the CDR3 is 17 residues. Trimming removed 4 bases from V and 3 bases from J; junction bases left unmatched: 9. As DNA, the CDR3 is TGCGCCAGCAGTCCCGGGGACAGGGAGAAGGACACCGGGGAGCTGTTTTTT. The encoded protein is CASSPGDREKDTGELFF.

The CDR3 here is CASSPGTGEETQYF. In DNA form, the CDR3 reads TGTGCCAGCAGTCCCGGGACAGGGGAAGAGACCCAGTACTTC. The gene calls are TRBV28 and TRBJ2-5; 10 nucleotides match TRBD1. The CDR3 totals 14 residues. The ends lost 5 bases at V and 3 bases at J; junction bases unmatched: 3. Germline assignment: CDR1 MDHEN and CDR2 SYDVKM.

The chain employs TRBV5-5 and TRBJ2-7, with TRBD1 identical over 7 bases. Per germline, CDR1 SGHKS and CDR2 YYEKEE (reference sequence). This CDR3 region has 14 residues. The trim removed 1 base at V and 2 bases at J, leaving 3 bases unmatched. The CDR3 DNA reads as TGTGCCAGCAGCTTGCTGGGACAGCCCTACGAGCAGTACTTC. Amino acids: CASSLLGQPYEQYF.

The chain couples TRBV10-1 to TRBJ2-1; 7 nucleotides align to TRBD1. The CDR3 length is 15 residues. V shed 5 bases, J shed 0 bases, and the junction held 4 bases outside the gene matches. CDR1 WNHNN and CDR2 SYGVQD come from the germline V gene (reference sequence). The CDR3, as DNA: TGCGCCAGCAGTCCGGGACAGAGCTCCTACAATGAGCAGTTCTTC. Protein: CASSPGQSSYNEQFF.

The CDR3 sequence: CASSQPGTAYPPQHF. CDR3 nucleotides: TGCGCCAGCAGCCAACCGGGGACAGCCTATCCGCCCCAGCATTTT. The chain recombines TRBV4-1 with TRBJ1-5, with 7 bases matching TRBD1. After removal of 2 bases from V and 9 bases from J, the junction contained 10 bases not matched to a gene. Germline loops: CDR1 MGHRA, CDR2 YSYEKL. The CDR3 is 15 residues long.

The V and J genes are TRBV9 and TRBJ1-3; D might be TRBD1 (5 bases). CDR1 and CDR2 from the germline V gene are SGDLS and YYNGEE. The CDR3 contains 15 residues. V lost 4 bases, J lost 0 bases, and 11 bases lay in between. CDR3 coding DNA: TGTGCCAGCAGCCTAGACAGTCTCTCTGGAAACACCATATATTTT. Protein: CASSLDSLSGNTIYF.

The count of this clone is one. CDR3 region: CASSLDRGWNTEAFF. The CDR3 region has the DNA TGTGCCAGCAGCCTCGACAGGGGTTGGAACACTGAAGCTTTCTTT. V usage is TRBV3-1 (or the pseudogene TRBV3-2) and J usage is TRBJ1-1; 8 positions agree with TRBD1. Germline V gives CDR1 LGHDT, CDR2 YNNKEL (reference sequence). The ends lost 4 bases at V and 1 base at J; junction bases unmatched: 5. The CDR3 covers 15 residues.

The chain is built from TRBV9 and TRBJ1-2; D call uncertain. The ends were cut back, 4 bases at V and 3 bases at J, with 10 bases in the middle. The CDR3 contains 13 residues. The germline gives CDR1 SGDLS, CDR2 YYNGEE. CDR3 bases: TGTGCCAGCAGCCCTGACGGGGACTATGGCTACACCTTC. It is translated as CASSPDGDYGYTF.

The chain is built from TRBV5-1 and TRBJ2-3; D unresolved. Trimming removed 4 bases from V and 1 base from J, with 10 bases in between. In germline, CDR1 is SGHRS, CDR2 YFSETQ. CDR3 length: 14 residues. The CDR3 sequence is CASSPQAGTDTQYF. The CDR3 bases are TGCGCCAGCAGCCCCCAGGCCGGCACAGATACGCAGTATTTT.

V gene TRBV5-4 combines with J gene TRBJ2-3; D is ambiguous. The V and J ends lost 4 bases and 1 base respectively, with 10 bases between them. Germline values: CDR1 SGHNT, CDR2 YYREEE (reference sequence). There are 14 residues in the CDR3. CDR3 residues: CASSPVSGTDTQYF. CDR3 nucleotide sequence: TGTGCCAGCAGCCCCGTGTCGGGCACAGATACGCAGTATTTT. Supplemented by reference TRBV5-4 and TRBJ2-3, the full variable domain reads ETGVTQSPTHLIKTRGQQVTLRCSSQSGHNTVSWYQQALGQGPQFIFQYYREEENGRGNFPPRFSGLQFPNYSSELNVNALELDDSALYLCASSPVSGTDTQYFGPGTRLTVL.

This CDR3 is CASNGQGKEKLFF. The CDR3 nucleotides are TGTGCCAGCAACGGACAGGGAAAGGAAAAACTGTTTTTT. V gene TRBV2 combines with J gene TRBJ1-4, with 8 bases fitting TRBD1. Germline CDR1 and CDR2: SNHLY and FYNNEI. This CDR3 spans 13 amino acids. The ends lost 7 bases at V and 8 bases at J; junction bases unmatched: 6.

This chain joins TRBV7-6 and TRBJ1-3; D may be TRBD1 (5 bases). V was pared by 2 bases and J by 3 bases, with 14 bases between. Germline V gene lookup returns CDR1 SGHVS and CDR2 FNYEAQ. The CDR3 runs 16 residues. CDR3 nucleotide sequence: TGTGCCAGCAGCTTACCGGGGGGGGAGGTTGGAAACACCATATATTTT. Its protein product is CASSLPGGEVGNTIYF.

The DNA of the CDR3 is TGTGCCAGCAGTCAACGGGAGACAACCGGGGAGCTGTTTTTT. Protein sequence: CASSQRETTGELFF. The chain carries TRBV6-4 and TRBJ2-2; the D gene is possibly TRBD2 (6 bases). The V end lost 5 bases, the J end lost 5 bases, and 12 bases lay between the germline ends. Germline-derived CDR1 and CDR2 are MRHNA and SNTAGT. The CDR3 runs to 14 residues.

The CDR3 nucleotides read TGTGCCAGCCGCAGTCCTGGCAATGGCTACACCTTC. This encodes CASRSPGNGYTF. The chain has TRBV6-6 and TRBJ1-2; unclear D gene. V lost 8 bases and J 6 bases, leaving 13 bases between the germline ends. The length of the CDR3 is 12 residues. Germline V gene lookup returns CDR1 MNHNY and CDR2 SVGAGI (reference sequence).

The chain employs TRBV3-1 (or the pseudogene TRBV3-2) and TRBJ1-1; tentative D call: TRBD1 (5 bases). The CDR3 loop spans 13 amino acids. The germline V gene encodes CDR1 LGHDT and CDR2 YNNKEL (reference sequence). V lost 2 bases, J lost 8 bases, and 12 bases lay in between. The CDR3 protein is CASSQLRGKEAFF. Here the CDR3 DNA reads TGTGCCAGCAGCCAACTACGGGGGAAAGAAGCTTTCTTT.

The rearrangement joins TRBV15 to TRBJ1-6, with 10 bases aligning to TRBD1. CDR3 length: 16 amino acids. Per the germline V gene, CDR1 is LNHNV and CDR2 is YYDKDF (reference sequence). The V and J ends lost 4 bases and 8 bases, in that order; junction bases with no gene match: 8. CDR3 protein: CATSTSTGGSYSPLHF. Here the CDR3 DNA reads TGTGCCACCAGCACCTCGACAGGGGGCAGTTATTCACCCCTCCACTTT.

This clone was seen only a few times. The chain links TRBV3-1 (or the pseudogene TRBV3-2) to TRBJ1-1; D may be TRBD1 (6 bases). Germline V CDR1 and CDR2: LGHDT, YNNKEL (reference sequence). The CDR3 is 16 residues long. V was cut by 3 bases and J by 5 bases, with 19 bases left in between. CDR3: CASSQAKGGGITEAFF. In DNA, the CDR3 is TGTGCCAGCAGCCAGGCCAAAGGGGGTGGGATAACTGAAGCTTTCTTT.